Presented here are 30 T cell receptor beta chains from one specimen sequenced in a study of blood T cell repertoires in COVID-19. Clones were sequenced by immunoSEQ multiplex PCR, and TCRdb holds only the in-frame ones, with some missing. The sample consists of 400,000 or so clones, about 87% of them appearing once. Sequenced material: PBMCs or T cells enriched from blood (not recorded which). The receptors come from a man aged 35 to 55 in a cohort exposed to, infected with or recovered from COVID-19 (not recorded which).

This CDR3 is CASRTDTNTGELFF. In DNA form, the CDR3 reads TGTGCCAGCAGGACGGACACGAACACCGGGGAGCTGTTTTTT. The chain employs TRBV27 and TRBJ2-2; weak D call: TRBD1 (5 bases). The CDR3 totals 14 residues. CDR1 and CDR2 (germline): MNHEY, SMNVEV (reference sequence). V was clipped by 6 bases and J by 0 bases, with 8 bases between them.

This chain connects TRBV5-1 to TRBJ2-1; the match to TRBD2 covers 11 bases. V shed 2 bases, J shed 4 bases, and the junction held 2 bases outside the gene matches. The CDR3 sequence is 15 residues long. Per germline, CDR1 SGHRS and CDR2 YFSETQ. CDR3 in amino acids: CASSFSGRGYNEQFF. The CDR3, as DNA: TGCGCCAGCAGCTTTAGCGGGAGGGGGTACAATGAGCAGTTCTTC.

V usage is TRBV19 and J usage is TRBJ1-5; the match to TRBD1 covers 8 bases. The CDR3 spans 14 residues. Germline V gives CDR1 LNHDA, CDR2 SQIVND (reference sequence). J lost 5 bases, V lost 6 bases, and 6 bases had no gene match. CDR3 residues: CASSFDRGYQPQHF. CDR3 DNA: TGTGCCAGTAGCTTCGACAGGGGTTATCAGCCCCAGCATTTT.

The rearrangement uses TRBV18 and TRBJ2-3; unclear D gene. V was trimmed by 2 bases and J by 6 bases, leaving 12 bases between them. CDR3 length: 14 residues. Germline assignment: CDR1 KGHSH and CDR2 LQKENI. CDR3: CASSPVRLGDTQYF. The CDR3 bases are TGTGCCAGCTCACCAGTCCGATTGGGCGATACGCAGTATTTT. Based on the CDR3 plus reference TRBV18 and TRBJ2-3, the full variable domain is NAGVMQNPRHLVRRRGQEARLRCSPMKGHSHVYWYRQLPEEGLKFMVYLQKENIIDESGMPKERFSAEFPKEGPSILRIQQVVRGDSAAYFCASSPVRLGDTQYFGPGTRLTVL.

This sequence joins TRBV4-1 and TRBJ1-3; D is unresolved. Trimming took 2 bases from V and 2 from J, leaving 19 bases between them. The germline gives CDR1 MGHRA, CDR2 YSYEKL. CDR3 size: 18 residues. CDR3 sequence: CASSQQVPLLSTGNTIYF. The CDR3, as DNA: TGCGCCAGCAGCCAACAGGTCCCTTTATTATCTACTGGAAACACCATATATTTT.

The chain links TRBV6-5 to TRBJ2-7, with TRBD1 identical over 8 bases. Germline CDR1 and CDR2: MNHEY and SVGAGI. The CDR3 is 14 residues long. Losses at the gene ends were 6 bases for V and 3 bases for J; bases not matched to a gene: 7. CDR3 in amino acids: CASRTGQGRYEQYF. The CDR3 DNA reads TGTGCCAGCAGAACCGGACAGGGCCGCTACGAGCAGTACTTC.

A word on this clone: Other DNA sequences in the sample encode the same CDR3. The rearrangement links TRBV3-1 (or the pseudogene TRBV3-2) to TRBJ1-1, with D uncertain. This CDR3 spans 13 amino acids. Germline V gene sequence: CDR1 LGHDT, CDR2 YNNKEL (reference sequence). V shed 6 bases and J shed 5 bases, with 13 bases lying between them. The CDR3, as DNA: TGTGCCAGCAGTCAAAGGACGGGGACTGAAGCTTTCTTT. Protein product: CASSQRTGTEAFF.

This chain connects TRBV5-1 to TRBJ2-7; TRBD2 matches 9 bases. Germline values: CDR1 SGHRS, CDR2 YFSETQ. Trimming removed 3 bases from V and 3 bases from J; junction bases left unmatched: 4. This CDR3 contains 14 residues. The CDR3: CASSSLAGRYEQYF. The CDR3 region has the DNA TGCGCCAGCAGCTCTCTAGCGGGACGCTACGAGCAGTACTTC.

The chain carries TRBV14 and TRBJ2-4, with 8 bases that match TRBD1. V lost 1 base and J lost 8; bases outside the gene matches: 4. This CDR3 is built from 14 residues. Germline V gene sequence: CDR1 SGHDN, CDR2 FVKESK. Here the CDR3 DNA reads TGTGCCAGCAGCCAAGGAACAGGGGGTTACATTCAGTACTTC. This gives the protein CASSQGTGGYIQYF.

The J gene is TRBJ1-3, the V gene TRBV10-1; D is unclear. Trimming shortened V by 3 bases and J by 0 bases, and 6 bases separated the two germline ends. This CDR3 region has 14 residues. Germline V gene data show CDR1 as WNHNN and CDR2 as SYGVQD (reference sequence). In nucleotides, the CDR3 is TGCGCCAGCAGTGATGGCCGCTCTGGAAACACCATATATTTT. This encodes CASSDGRSGNTIYF.

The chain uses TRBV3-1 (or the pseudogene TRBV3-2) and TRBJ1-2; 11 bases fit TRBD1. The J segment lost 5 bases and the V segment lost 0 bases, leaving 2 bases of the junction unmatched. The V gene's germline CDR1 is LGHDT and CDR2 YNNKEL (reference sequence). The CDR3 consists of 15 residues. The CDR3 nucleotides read TGTGCCAGCAGCCAAGATGGACAGGGGGCATATGGCTACACCTTC. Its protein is CASSQDGQGAYGYTF.

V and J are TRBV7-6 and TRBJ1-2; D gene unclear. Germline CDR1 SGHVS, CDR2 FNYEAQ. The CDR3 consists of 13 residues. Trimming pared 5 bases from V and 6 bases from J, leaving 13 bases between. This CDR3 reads CASSQQAGDGYTF. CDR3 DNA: TGTGCCAGCAGCCAACAAGCCGGAGATGGCTACACCTTC.

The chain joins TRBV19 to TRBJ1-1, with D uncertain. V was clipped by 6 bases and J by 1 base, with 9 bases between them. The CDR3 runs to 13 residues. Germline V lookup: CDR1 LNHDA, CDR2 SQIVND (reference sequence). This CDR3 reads CASSDRGNTEAFF. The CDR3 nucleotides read TGTGCCAGTAGCGATCGGGGGAACACTGAAGCTTTCTTT.

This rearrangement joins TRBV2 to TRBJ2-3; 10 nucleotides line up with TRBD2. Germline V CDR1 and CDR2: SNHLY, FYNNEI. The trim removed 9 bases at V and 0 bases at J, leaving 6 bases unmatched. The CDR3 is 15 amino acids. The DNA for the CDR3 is TGTGCCAGTACTAGGACTAGCGGAAGCACAGATACGCAGTATTTT. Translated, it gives CASTRTSGSTDTQYF.

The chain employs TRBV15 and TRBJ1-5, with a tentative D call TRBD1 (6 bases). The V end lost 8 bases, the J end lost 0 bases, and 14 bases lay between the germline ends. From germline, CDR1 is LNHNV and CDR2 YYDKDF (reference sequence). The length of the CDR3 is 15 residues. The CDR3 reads CATSRDNYSNQPQHF. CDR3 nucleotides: TGTGCCACCTCCCGGGACAACTATAGCAATCAGCCCCAGCATTTT.

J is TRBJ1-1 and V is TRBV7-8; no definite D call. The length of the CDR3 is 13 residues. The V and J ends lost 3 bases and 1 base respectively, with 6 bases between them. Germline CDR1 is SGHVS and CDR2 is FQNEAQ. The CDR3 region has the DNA TGTGCCAGCAGCTTCGCGGAGAACACTGAAGCTTTCTTT. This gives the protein CASSFAENTEAFF.

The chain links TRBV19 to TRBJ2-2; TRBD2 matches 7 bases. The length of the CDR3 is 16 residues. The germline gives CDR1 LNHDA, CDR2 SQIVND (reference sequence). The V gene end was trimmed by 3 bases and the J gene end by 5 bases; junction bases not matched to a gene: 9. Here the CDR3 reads CASSMRVGSGTGELFF. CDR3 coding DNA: TGTGCCAGTAGTATGAGGGTTGGTAGCGGGACCGGGGAGCTGTTTTTT.

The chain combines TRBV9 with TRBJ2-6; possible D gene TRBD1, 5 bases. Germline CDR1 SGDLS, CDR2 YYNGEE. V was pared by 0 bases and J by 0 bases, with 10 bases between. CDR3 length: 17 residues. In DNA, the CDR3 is TGTGCCAGCAGCGTAGGGCAGGGCATCTCTGGGGCCAACGTCCTGACTTTC. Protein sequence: CASSVGQGISGANVLTF.

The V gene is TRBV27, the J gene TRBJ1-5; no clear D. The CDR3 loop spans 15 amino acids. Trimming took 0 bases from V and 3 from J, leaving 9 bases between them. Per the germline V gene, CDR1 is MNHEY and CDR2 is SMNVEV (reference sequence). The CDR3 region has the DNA TGTGCCAGCAGTTTATCAGGGAGCCACAATCAGCCCCAGCATTTT. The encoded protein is CASSLSGSHNQPQHF.

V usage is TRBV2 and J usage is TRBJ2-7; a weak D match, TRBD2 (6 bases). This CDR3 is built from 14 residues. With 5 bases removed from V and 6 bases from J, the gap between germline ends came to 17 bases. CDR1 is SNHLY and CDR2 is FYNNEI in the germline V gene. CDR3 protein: CASSFFGSRGEQYF. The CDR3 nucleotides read TGTGCCAGCAGTTTCTTCGGGAGTAGAGGCGAGCAGTACTTC.

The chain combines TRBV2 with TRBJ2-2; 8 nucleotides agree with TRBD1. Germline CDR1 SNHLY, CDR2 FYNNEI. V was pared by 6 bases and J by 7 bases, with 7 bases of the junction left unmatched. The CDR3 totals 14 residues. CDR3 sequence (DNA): TGTGCCAGCAGATTACAGGGGGAGAGCGGGGAGCTGTTTTTT. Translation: CASRLQGESGELFF.

Here the CDR3 reads CASKGGSRSETQYF. In DNA form, the CDR3 reads TGTGCCAGCAAGGGCGGGAGCAGATCAGAGACCCAGTACTTC. V and J are TRBV6-5 and TRBJ2-5, with 7 nucleotides matching TRBD2. CDR3 length equals 14 residues. Germline V CDR1 and CDR2: MNHEY, SVGAGI. With 7 bases clipped from V and 4 bases from J, the junction kept 9 bases outside the gene matches.

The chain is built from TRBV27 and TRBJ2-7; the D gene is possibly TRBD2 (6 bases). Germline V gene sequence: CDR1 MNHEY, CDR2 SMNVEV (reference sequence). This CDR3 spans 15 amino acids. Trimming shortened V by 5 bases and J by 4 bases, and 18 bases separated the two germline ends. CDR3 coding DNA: TGTGCCAGCAGTGAAACTAGCCGTGTTCCGTACGAGCAGTACTTC. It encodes CASSETSRVPYEQYF.

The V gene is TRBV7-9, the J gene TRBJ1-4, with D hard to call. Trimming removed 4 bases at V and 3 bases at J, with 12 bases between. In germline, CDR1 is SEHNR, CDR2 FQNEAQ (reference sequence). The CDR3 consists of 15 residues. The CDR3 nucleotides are TGTGCCAGCAGCTCCCCAGGACTGTCTAATGAAAAACTGTTTTTT. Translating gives CASSSPGLSNEKLFF.

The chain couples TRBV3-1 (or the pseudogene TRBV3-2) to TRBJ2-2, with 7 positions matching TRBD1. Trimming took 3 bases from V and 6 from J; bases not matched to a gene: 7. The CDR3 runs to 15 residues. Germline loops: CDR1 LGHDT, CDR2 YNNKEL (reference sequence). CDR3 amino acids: CASSHFDRAAGELFF. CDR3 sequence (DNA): TGTGCCAGCAGCCATTTCGACAGGGCGGCCGGGGAGCTGTTTTTT.

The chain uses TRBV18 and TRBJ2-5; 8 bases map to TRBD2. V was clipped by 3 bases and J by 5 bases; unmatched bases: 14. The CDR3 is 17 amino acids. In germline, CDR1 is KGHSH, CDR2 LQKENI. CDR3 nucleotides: TGTGCCAGCTCACCCTGGCAGGGCGGACTAGCTGTCGAGACCCAGTACTTC. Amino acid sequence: CASSPWQGGLAVETQYF.

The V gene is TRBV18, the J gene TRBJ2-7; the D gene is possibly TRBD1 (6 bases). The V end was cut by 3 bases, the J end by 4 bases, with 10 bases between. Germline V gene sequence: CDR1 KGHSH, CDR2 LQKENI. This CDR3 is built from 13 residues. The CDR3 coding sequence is TGTGCCAGCTCACCGGGCAGGGGTTACGAGCAGTACTTC. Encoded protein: CASSPGRGYEQYF.

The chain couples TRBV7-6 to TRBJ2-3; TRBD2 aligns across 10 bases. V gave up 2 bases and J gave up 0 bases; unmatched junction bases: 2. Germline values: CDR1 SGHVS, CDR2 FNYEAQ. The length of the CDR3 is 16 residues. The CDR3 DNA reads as TGTGCCAGCAGCTTACCGACTAGCGGGAGCACAGATACGCAGTATTTT. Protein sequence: CASSLPTSGSTDTQYF.

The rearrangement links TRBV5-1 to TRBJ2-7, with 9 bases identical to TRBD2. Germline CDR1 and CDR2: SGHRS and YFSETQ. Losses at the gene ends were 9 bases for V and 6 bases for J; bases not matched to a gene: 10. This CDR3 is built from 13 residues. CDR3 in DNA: TGCGCCACCCGACTAGCGGAGTCGGGCGAGCAGTACTTC. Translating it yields CATRLAESGEQYF.

CDR3 protein: CASSLGPPGVTDTQYF. The DNA of the CDR3 is TGTGCCAGCAGCTTAGGGCCTCCAGGTGTCACAGATACGCAGTATTTT. The chain has TRBV7-2 and TRBJ2-3, with no clear D. From germline, CDR1 is SGHTA and CDR2 FQGNSA. V dropped 1 base and J dropped 2 bases, with 13 bases sitting between them. This CDR3 region has 16 residues.